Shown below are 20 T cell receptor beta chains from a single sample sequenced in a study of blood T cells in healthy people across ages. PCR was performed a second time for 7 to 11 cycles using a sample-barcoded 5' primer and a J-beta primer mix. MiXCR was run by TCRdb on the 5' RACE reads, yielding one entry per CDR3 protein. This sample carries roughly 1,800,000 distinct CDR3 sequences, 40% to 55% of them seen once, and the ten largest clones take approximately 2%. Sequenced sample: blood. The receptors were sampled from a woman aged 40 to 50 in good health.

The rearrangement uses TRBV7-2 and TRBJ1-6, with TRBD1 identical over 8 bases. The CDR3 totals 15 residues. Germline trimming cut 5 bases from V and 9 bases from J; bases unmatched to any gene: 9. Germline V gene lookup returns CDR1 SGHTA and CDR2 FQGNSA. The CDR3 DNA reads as TGTGCCAGCAGCGCCGGGACAGGAAGTAGTTCACCCCTCCACTTT. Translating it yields CASSAGTGSSSPLHF.

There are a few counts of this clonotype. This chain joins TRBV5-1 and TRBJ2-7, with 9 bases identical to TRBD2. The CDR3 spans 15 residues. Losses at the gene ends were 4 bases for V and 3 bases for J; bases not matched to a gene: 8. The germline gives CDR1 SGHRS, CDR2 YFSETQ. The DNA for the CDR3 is TGCGCCAGCAGCACCCATAGCGGGGGAGACTACGAGCAGTACTTC. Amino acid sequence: CASSTHSGGDYEQYF.

The CDR3 sequence is CASSPSDRGHNEQYF. As DNA, the CDR3 is TGTGCCAGCAGCCCGTCGGACAGGGGGCACAACGAGCAGTACTTC. The chain has TRBV11-1 and TRBJ2-7, with 11 bases matching TRBD1. Per the germline V gene, CDR1 is SGHAT and CDR2 is FQDESV (reference sequence). The trim removed 5 bases at V and 5 bases at J, leaving 8 bases unmatched. The CDR3 length is 15 residues. The entire variable domain, with the rest obtained from reference TRBV11-1 and TRBJ2-7, is as follows: EAEVAQSPRYKITEKSQAVAFWCDPISGHATLYWYRQILGQGPELLVQFQDESVVDDSQLPKDRFSAERLKGVDSTLKIQPAELGDSAMYLCASSPSDRGHNEQYFGPGTRLTVT.

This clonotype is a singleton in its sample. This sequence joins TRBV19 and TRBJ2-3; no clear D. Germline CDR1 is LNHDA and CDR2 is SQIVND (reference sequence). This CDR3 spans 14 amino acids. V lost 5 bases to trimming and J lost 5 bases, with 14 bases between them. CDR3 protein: CASSDASFIDTQYF. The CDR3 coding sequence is TGTGCCAGTAGTGACGCCTCTTTTATAGATACGCAGTATTTT.

The CDR3 protein is CASSQVRTGHEQYF. The CDR3 nucleotides are TGCGCCAGCAGCCAAGTCCGGACAGGTCACGAGCAGTACTTC. The V call is TRBV4-1, the J call TRBJ2-5, with 7 bases identical to TRBD1. The DNA end lines up better with TRBJ2-7; the J call may be wrong. Germline-derived CDR1 and CDR2 are MGHRA and YSYEKL. The CDR3 runs 14 residues.

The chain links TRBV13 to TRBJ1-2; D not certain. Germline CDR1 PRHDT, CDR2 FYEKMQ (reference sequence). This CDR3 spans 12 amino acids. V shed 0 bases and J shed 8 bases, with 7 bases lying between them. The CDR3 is CASSLGSWGYTF. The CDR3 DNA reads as TGTGCCAGCAGCTTAGGGTCTTGGGGCTACACCTTC.

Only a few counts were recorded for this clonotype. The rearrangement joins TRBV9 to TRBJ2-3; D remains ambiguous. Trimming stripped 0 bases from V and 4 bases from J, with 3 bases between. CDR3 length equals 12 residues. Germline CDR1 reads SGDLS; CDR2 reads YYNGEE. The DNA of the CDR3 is TGTGCCAGCAGCGTAGAGCCAGATACGCAGTATTTT. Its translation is CASSVEPDTQYF.

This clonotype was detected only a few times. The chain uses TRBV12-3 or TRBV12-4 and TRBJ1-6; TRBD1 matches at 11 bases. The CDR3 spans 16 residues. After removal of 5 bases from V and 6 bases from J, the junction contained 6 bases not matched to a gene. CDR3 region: CASSPRTGGVNSPLHF. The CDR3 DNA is TGTGCCAGCAGTCCGAGGACAGGGGGCGTTAATTCACCCCTCCACTTT.

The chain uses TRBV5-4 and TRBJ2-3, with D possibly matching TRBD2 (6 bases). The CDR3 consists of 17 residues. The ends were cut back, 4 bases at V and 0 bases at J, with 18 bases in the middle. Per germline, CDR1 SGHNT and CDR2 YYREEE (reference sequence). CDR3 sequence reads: CASSRGGGGASTDTQYF. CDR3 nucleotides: TGTGCCAGCAGCCGAGGTGGGGGAGGAGCAAGCACAGATACGCAGTATTTT.

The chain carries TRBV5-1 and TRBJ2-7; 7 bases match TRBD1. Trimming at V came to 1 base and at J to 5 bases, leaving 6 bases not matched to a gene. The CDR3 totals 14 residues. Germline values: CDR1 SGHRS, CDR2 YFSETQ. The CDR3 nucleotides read TGCGCCAGCAGCTTGAAGGACAGGAGCAACGAGCAGTACTTC. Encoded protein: CASSLKDRSNEQYF.

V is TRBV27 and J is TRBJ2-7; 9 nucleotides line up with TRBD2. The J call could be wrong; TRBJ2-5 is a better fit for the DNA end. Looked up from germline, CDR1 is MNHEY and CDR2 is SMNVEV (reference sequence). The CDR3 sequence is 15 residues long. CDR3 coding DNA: TGTGCCAGCAGTTTATATAGCGGGAGCCCGGAGACCCAGTACTTC. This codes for CASSLYSGSPETQYF.

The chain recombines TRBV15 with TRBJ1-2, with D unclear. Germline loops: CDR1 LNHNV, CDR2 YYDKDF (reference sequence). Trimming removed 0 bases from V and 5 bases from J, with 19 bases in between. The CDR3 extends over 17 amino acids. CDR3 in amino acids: CATSRDSEGAIFYGYTF. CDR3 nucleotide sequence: TGTGCCACCAGCAGAGATTCGGAGGGCGCCATTTTTTATGGCTACACCTTC.

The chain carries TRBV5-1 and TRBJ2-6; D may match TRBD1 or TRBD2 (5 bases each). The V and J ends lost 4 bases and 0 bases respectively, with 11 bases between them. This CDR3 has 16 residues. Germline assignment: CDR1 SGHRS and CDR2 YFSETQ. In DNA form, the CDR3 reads TGCGCCAGCAGCAGAGGGACGGTCTCTGGGGCCAACGTCCTGACTTTC. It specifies CASSRGTVSGANVLTF.

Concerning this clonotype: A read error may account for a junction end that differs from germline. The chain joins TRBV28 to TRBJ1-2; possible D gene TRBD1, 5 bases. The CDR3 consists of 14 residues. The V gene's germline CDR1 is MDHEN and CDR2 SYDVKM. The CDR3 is CANSFDPGERGYTF. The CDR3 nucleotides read TGTGCCAACAGTTTCGACCCGGGGGAACGAGGCTACACCTTC.

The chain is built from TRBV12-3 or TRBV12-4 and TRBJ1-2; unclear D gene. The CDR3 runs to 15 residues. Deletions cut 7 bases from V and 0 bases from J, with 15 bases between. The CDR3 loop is CASTAEDLSNYGYTF. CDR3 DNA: TGTGCCAGCACAGCGGAAGACCTCTCTAACTATGGCTACACCTTC.

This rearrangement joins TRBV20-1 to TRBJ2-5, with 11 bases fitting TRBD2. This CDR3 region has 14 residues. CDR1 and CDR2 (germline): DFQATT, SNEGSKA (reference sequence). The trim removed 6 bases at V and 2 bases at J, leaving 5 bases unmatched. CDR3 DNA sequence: TGCAGTGCCAAACTAGCGGGGGTTCAAGAGACCCAGTACTTC. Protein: CSAKLAGVQETQYF.

The CDR3 nucleotides are TGCGCCAGCAGCCAGGAGACTAGCGGGGGGACCTACGAGCAGTACTTC. Its protein product is CASSQETSGGTYEQYF. J is TRBJ2-7 and V is TRBV4-3; 13 bases align to TRBD2. Germline loops: CDR1 LGHNA, CDR2 YSLEER. The CDR3 is 16 residues long. V lost 3 bases, J lost 2 bases, and 4 bases stayed unmatched.

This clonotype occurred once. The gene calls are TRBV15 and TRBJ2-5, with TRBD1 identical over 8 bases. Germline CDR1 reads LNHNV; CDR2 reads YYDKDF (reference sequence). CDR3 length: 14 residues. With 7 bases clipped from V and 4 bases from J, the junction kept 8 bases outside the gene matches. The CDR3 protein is CATTPGRGRETQYF. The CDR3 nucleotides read TGTGCCACCACCCCGGGCAGGGGGCGAGAGACCCAGTACTTC.

CDR3 sequence (DNA): TGTGCCAGCACCAGCCGACTCCCCGAGGCGCCTGGGGCCAACGTCCTGACTTTC. Translation gives CASTSRLPEAPGANVLTF. The chain links TRBV6-1 to TRBJ2-6; D uncertain. V gave up 7 bases and J gave up 2 bases, with 21 bases separating them. Germline CDR1 reads MNHNS; CDR2 reads SASEGT. The CDR3 runs 18 residues.

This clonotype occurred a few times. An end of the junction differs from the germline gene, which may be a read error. CDR3 protein: CASRQEVTTGETQYF. CDR3 in DNA: TGCGCCAGCCGCCAAGAAGTGACGACCGGAGAGACCCAGTACTTC. The chain joins TRBV4-1 to TRBJ2-5, with D uncertain. Germline V gene sequence: CDR1 MGHRA, CDR2 YSYEKL. The CDR3 is made up of 15 amino acids.